This is a list of T cell receptor beta chains from one sample in a study of T cell responses to AZD1222 COVID-19 vaccine. Method: immunoSEQ multiplex PCR; TCRdb's copy keeps in-frame clones and lacks some. The repertoire holds 180,000 or so clones, with 94% as singletons. This material consisted of peripheral blood, taken on day 0 of AZD1222 vaccination. These receptor sequences come from an adult in good health. Each CDR3 is given with its conserved first and last residue. Fields, in order: V gene, clone size, J gene, D gene, CDR3 DNA, CDR3 protein. A D gene is named only where the DNA matches it firmly. Expanded clones are given a class, and other clones once, few, many or no size at all.

TRBV27,-,TRBJ2-7,-,TGTGCCAGCAGTTTATCTACTAGCTCGAGCTCCTACGAGCAGTACTTC,CASSLSTSSSSYEQYF
TRBV4-1,few,TRBJ1-1,TRBD1,TGCGCCAGCAGCCACGGACAGGGGGGAAGCACTGAAGCTTTCTTT,CASSHGQGGSTEAFF
TRBV28,-,TRBJ1-1,-,TGTGCCAGCAGTTCTTCAGGGGCCCAGAACACTGAAGCTTTCTTT,CASSSSGAQNTEAFF
TRBV5-1,-,TRBJ2-3,-,TGCGCCAGCAGCTTGACTACAGGCGGGAAAACAGATACGCAGTATTTT,CASSLTTGGKTDTQYF
TRBV28,once,TRBJ1-2,-,TGTGCCAGCAGTACCGGGGGCGATCCCCTTAACTATGGCTACACCTTC,CASSTGGDPLNYGYTF
TRBV6-5,once,TRBJ2-7,TRBD2,TGTGCCAGCAGTTACTGGGGACTAGCGGGAGAGGGGTACTTC,CASSYWGLAGEGYF
TRBV5-1,-,TRBJ2-2,-,TGCGCCAGCAGCTTGAGCAGGGGTCGCACCGGGGAGCTGTTTTTT,CASSLSRGRTGELFF
TRBV11-1,-,TRBJ1-5,TRBD1,TGTGCCAGCAGCATCGACAGGGGTCAGCCCCAGCATTTT,CASSIDRGQPQHF
TRBV28,-,TRBJ1-3,-,TGTGCCAGCAGTTTATGGGGGCCCCGAAACACCATATATTTT,CASSLWGPRNTIYF
TRBV2,-,TRBJ1-2,TRBD1,TGTGCCAGCAGTGAAGGATGGACAGGGAACTATGGCTACACCTTC,CASSEGWTGNYGYTF
TRBV18,-,TRBJ1-2,-,TGTGCCAGCTCACCACCCGGGGGGCTCTATGGCTACACCTTC,CASSPPGGLYGYTF
TRBV18,once,TRBJ2-7,TRBD1,TGTGCCAGCTCACCAGGGTCGCAGGGGGACGAGCAGTACTTC,CASSPGSQGDEQYF
TRBV24-1,-,TRBJ2-2,TRBD2,TGTGCCACCAGGGGACTAGCGTCCGGGGAGCTGTTTTTT,CATRGLASGELFF
TRBV5-1,-,TRBJ1-5,-,TGCGCCAGCAGCTTGACAGTAGATCAGCCCCAGCATTTT,CASSLTVDQPQHF
TRBV9,-,TRBJ2-5,-,TGTGCCAGCAGCGTAGCTACGGGGGCCGGACAAAAAGAGACCCAGTACTTC,CASSVATGAGQKETQYF
TRBV3-1/TRBV3-2,-,TRBJ1-1,-,TGTGCCAGCAGCCCTGGGACAAAGGGGGCTTTCTTT,CASSPGTKGAFF
TRBV14,-,TRBJ2-1,-,TGTGCCAGCAGCCAGGGGGGGACAGTTGAGCAGTTCTTC,CASSQGGTVEQFF
TRBV30,-,TRBJ1-2,-,TGTGCCTCACGAGGGGACTGGGATGGCTACACCTTC,CASRGDWDGYTF
TRBV6-5,-,TRBJ1-5,-,TGTGCCAGCGGGCGACGGCCCCAGCATTTT,CASGRRPQHF
TRBV13,-,TRBJ2-7,TRBD2,TGTGCCAGCAGCGGGAGCGGGAGGTCCTACGAGCAGTACTTC,CASSGSGRSYEQYF
TRBV2,-,TRBJ1-5,-,TGTGCCAGCAGTGTACAGGTTTGGCCCCAGCATTTT,CASSVQVWPQHF
TRBV5-5,-,TRBJ2-7,-,TGTGCCAGCCGAAGTCCGGTGGCAGAGGACTACGAGCAGTACTTC,CASRSPVAEDYEQYF
TRBV10-3,-,TRBJ2-6,-,TGTGCCATCAGTGAGTCCCTAGTTGGGGCCAACGTCCTGACTTTC,CAISESLVGANVLTF
TRBV4-2,-,TRBJ2-4,-,TGTGCCAGCAGCCACCTCAAGCGAGCCAAAAACATTCAGTACTTC,CASSHLKRAKNIQYF
TRBV15,-,TRBJ1-4,-,TGTGCCACCAGCAGAGATAAAATCAGGGTCGAAAAACTGTTTTTT,CATSRDKIRVEKLFF
TRBV28,-,TRBJ1-2,-,TGTGCCAGTCGGCAAGTCTATGGCTACACCTTC,CASRQVYGYTF
TRBV6-2/TRBV6-3,-,TRBJ1-3,TRBD1,TGTGCCAGCAGTTACGGACTGGGACAGGGAGGAAACACCATATATTTT,CASSYGLGQGGNTIYF
TRBV24-1,-,TRBJ2-1,TRBD2,TGTGCCACCAGTGATTTTGGGACTAGCGGGAGAAGGAATGAGCAGTTCTTC,CATSDFGTSGRRNEQFF
TRBV6-5,-,TRBJ2-7,-,TGTGCCAGCTCCTCTCGGGCAGGGCCCGAGCAGTACTTC,CASSSRAGPEQYF
TRBV19,-,TRBJ1-1,-,TGTGCCAGTAGTATAGAGGCGGACACCATGAACACTGAAGCTTTCTTT,CASSIEADTMNTEAFF
TRBV29-1,once,TRBJ1-2,-,-,CSVGTGAVGARTF
TRBV6-5,-,TRBJ1-3,-,TGTGCCAGCCCTACGGATTTTAGCTCTGGAAACACCATATATTTT,CASPTDFSSGNTIYF
TRBV6-6,-,TRBJ2-2,TRBD1,TGTGCCAGCAGTTTACAGGGGTTTGGCGGGGAGCTGTTTTTT,CASSLQGFGGELFF
TRBV7-9,once,TRBJ1-2,-,TGTGCCAGCAGCTTAGCGAGGCCCTCCGGGGTGCCGGGGTACACCTTC,CASSLARPSGVPGYTF
TRBV5-1,-,TRBJ1-1,-,TGCGCCAGCAGATATAGGATTGACAGCCAAGCTTTCTTT,CASRYRIDSQAFF
TRBV3-1/TRBV3-2,-,TRBJ1-3,-,TGTGCCAGCAGCCAAGATTGGAGGGGGAGCGGGGCCATATATTTT,CASSQDWRGSGAIYF
TRBV6-5,once,TRBJ1-6,-,TGTGCCTCGAGTGGGGCAGACTCACCCCTCCACTTT,CASSGADSPLHF
TRBV3-1/TRBV3-2,-,TRBJ1-2,TRBD1,TGTGCCAGCAGCCAAGGCGGAAGGGGGACAGGGGACTATGGCTACACCTTC,CASSQGGRGTGDYGYTF
TRBV29-1,-,TRBJ2-2,-,TGCAGCGTTGACAGCGCGAACACCGGGGAGCTGTTTTTT,CSVDSANTGELFF
TRBV29-1,-,TRBJ2-2,TRBD2,TGCAGCGTCCGGGGGGGAAGAGGGGAGCTGTTTTTT,CSVRGGRGELFF
TRBV28,-,TRBJ2-1,TRBD1,TGTGCCAGCAGCCGGACAGGGGAATTAATAGGTATGCACAATGAGCAGTTCTTC,CASSRTGELIGMHNEQFF
TRBV5-5,-,TRBJ1-1,TRBD1,TGTGCCAGCAGCTTATATGACAGGGACACTGAAGCTTTCTTT,CASSLYDRDTEAFF
TRBV7-9,-,TRBJ2-2,-,TGTGCCAGCAGCTCCCCACCCGGCGGGGAGCTGTTTTTT,CASSSPPGGELFF
TRBV3-1/TRBV3-2,once,TRBJ2-3,-,TGTGCCAGCAGCCAAGGGTTAGGCGCGGGAGATACGCAGTATTTT,CASSQGLGAGDTQYF
TRBV12-5,-,TRBJ1-3,-,TGTGCTAGTGCCACACAGAGCTCTGGAAACACCATATATTTT,CASATQSSGNTIYF
TRBV30,-,TRBJ2-7,-,TGTGCCTGGAACGAGGGATCCTACGAGCAGTACTTC,CAWNEGSYEQYF
TRBV10-3,-,TRBJ1-5,-,TGTGCCATCAATGGGGAGGGTCAGCCCCAGCATTTT,CAINGEGQPQHF
TRBV14,-,TRBJ2-6,-,TGTGCCAGCAGCCACCAGGCCTCTGGGGCCAACGTCCTGACTTTC,CASSHQASGANVLTF
TRBV9,-,TRBJ1-6,-,TGTGCCAGCAGCGTAGGCGGGGGGCCGAGCTCCTATAATTCACCCCTCCACTTT,CASSVGGGPSSYNSPLHF
TRBV5-4,-,TRBJ2-1,TRBD1,TGTGCCAGCAGCTTCAATAGGGGACAGGATGAGCAGTTCTTC,CASSFNRGQDEQFF
TRBV30,-,TRBJ2-5,-,TGTGCCTGGAGTGTTCGCGGGACCCAGTACTTC,CAWSVRGTQYF
TRBV24-1,-,TRBJ2-1,TRBD2,TGTGCCACCAGTCTCGGGGATATAGCGGGGGCCAAATCCTACAATGAGCAGTTCTTC,CATSLGDIAGAKSYNEQFF
TRBV24-1,-,TRBJ2-7,-,TGTGCCACCCGCTGGTGGTCCTACGAGCAGTACTTC,CATRWWSYEQYF
TRBV6-2/TRBV6-3,-,TRBJ1-1,-,TGTGCCAGCAGTTTCGGACAGAACACTGAAGCTTTCTTT,CASSFGQNTEAFF
TRBV9,-,TRBJ2-2,TRBD2,TGTGCCAGCAGCGTCCTAAACGGGAGGACCCCTAACGCGAACACCGGGGAGCTGTTTTTT,CASSVLNGRTPNANTGELFF
TRBV10-2,-,TRBJ1-1,-,TGCGCTACCAAAAGGGAGGATACTGAAGCTTTCTTT,CATKREDTEAFF
TRBV13,-,TRBJ2-7,-,TGTGCCAGCAGCCCTAGCCTTGACGAGCAGTACTTC,CASSPSLDEQYF